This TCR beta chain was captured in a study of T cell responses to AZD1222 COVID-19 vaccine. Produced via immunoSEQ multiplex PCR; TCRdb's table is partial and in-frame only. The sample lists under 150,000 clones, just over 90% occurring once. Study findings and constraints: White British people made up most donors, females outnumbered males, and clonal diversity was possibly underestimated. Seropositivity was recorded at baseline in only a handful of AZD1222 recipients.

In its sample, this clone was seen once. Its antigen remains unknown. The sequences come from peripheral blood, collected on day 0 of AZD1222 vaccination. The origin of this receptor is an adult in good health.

CDR3 nucleotides: TGCGCCAGCAGCTCGGCGGGAAACACCGGGGAGCTGTTTTTT. It specifies CASSSAGNTGELFF. The V call is TRBV5-1, the J call TRBJ2-2; a possible D gene is TRBD2 (6 bases). This CDR3 region has 14 residues. Trimming cost V 3 bases and J 2 bases, with 8 bases left between them. Germline V gene data show CDR1 as SGHRS and CDR2 as YFSETQ.